Each of the 21 T cell receptor beta chains below was sequenced from the same sample in a study of spatial heterogeneity in lung cancer. The study's findings and limits: Mutation tallies in tumors tracked expanded intratumoral alpha and beta TCR counts.

MiXCR, applied by TCRdb to the 5' RACE reads, yields one record per CDR3 protein. This sample yields about 4,000 distinct CDR3 sequences, of which roughly 6.3% are seen a single time; roughly a fifth belongs to the top ten. Their target antigens are unknown. Time point denoted: sample taken at primary tumor resection. The sequencing here drew on lung tumor tissue, taken at surgery. These receptors were taken from a male donor with early-stage non-small cell lung cancer.

By share of the sample, this clonotype is medium-sized. J is TRBJ2-3 and V is TRBV30; 13 nucleotides match TRBD2. The germline V gene encodes CDR1 GTSNPN and CDR2 SVGIG (reference sequence). V shed 8 bases, J shed 4 bases, and the junction held 3 bases outside the gene matches. CDR3 length: 13 amino acids. The chain's CDR3 is CAGTSGNADTQYF. The CDR3 DNA reads as TGTGCCGGGACTAGCGGGAACGCAGATACGCAGTATTTT.

This clonotype is termed medium-sized (0.01 to 0.1%). This sequence joins TRBV6-5 and TRBJ2-7; 14 bases map to TRBD2. The germline V gene has CDR1 MNHEY and CDR2 SVGAGI. The J segment lost 3 bases and the V segment lost 5 bases, leaving 6 bases of the junction unmatched. The length of the CDR3 is 16 residues. CDR3 residues: CASSPGLAGEGYEQYF. For the CDR3, the DNA is TGTGCCAGCAGTCCGGGACTAGCGGGAGAGGGCTACGAGCAGTACTTC.

CDR3 DNA: TGCAGTGCTAGCCCGGGACTCTCCACCGGGGAGCTGTTTTTT. It yields the protein CSASPGLSTGELFF. The chain has TRBV20-1 and TRBJ2-2; possible D gene TRBD2, 6 bases. Germline V gene sequence: CDR1 DFQATT, CDR2 SNEGSKA (reference sequence). The CDR3 extends over 14 amino acids. Trimming pared 3 bases from V and 4 bases from J, leaving 12 bases between.

This clonotype is medium-sized in the sample. The chain combines TRBV5-1 with TRBJ2-7, with 8 nucleotides matching TRBD2. Germline values: CDR1 SGHRS, CDR2 YFSETQ. The CDR3 runs to 15 residues. Losses at the gene ends were 6 bases for V and 7 bases for J; bases not matched to a gene: 15. The CDR3 here is CASTHPGLVIREQYF. The CDR3 bases are TGCGCCAGCACCCATCCGGGACTAGTGATTCGGGAGCAGTACTTC.

Relative to its sample, this clonotype is medium-sized. V usage is TRBV4-2 and J usage is TRBJ2-1; maybe TRBD2 (6 bases). Looked up from germline, CDR1 is LGHNA and CDR2 is YNFKEQ. CDR3 size: 15 residues. Trimming cost V 0 bases and J 5 bases, with 11 bases left between them. The CDR3 sequence: CASSQDWDFDNEQFF. The CDR3 DNA reads TGTGCCAGCAGCCAAGATTGGGACTTTGACAATGAGCAGTTCTTC.

By share of the sample, this clonotype is medium-sized (0.01 to 0.1%). J is TRBJ2-1 and V is TRBV6-4; the match to TRBD2 covers 12 bases. The CDR3 loop spans 15 amino acids. Unmatched junction bases numbered 1, after V lost 3 bases and J lost 4 bases. CDR1 is MRHNA and CDR2 is SNTAGT in the germline V gene. The CDR3 DNA reads as TGTGCCAGCAGTGAAGGGACTAGCGGGTACAATGAGCAGTTCTTC. It translates to CASSEGTSGYNEQFF.

This clonotype is deemed medium-sized. The chain links TRBV20-1 to TRBJ2-3; D is ambiguous. V gave up 1 base and J gave up 5 bases, with 7 bases separating them. Per germline, CDR1 DFQATT and CDR2 SNEGSKA (reference sequence). CDR3 size: 12 residues. The CDR3 reads CSARVDRDTQYF. The CDR3 nucleotides read TGCAGTGCTAGAGTAGATAGAGATACGCAGTATTTT.

In DNA, the CDR3 is TGTGCCAGCAGCTTAGTAAAGCGGGGGTTCGTAGAGACCCAGTACTTC. Protein product: CASSLVKRGFVETQYF. The V call is TRBV7-2, the J call TRBJ2-5, with TRBD2 matching 8 bases. This CDR3 is built from 16 residues. Germline CDR1 reads SGHTA; CDR2 reads FQGNSA. Unmatched junction bases numbered 8, after V lost 1 base and J lost 4 bases.

By frequency in the sample, this clonotype is medium-sized. This chain uses TRBV29-1 with TRBJ1-4, with D hard to call. Trimming left V 7 bases short and J 8 bases short, with 11 bases between. Per germline, CDR1 SQVTM and CDR2 ANQGSEA. CDR3 length: 11 amino acids. For the CDR3, the DNA is TGCAGCGCCCTTCGACGGGAAAAACTGTTTTTT. Amino acids: CSALRREKLFF.

This chain uses TRBV29-1 with TRBJ2-5, with a weak D call TRBD1 (5 bases). Per germline, CDR1 SQVTM and CDR2 ANQGSEA. With 3 bases removed from V and 5 bases from J, the gap between germline ends came to 7 bases. The CDR3 spans 11 residues. CDR3 in amino acids: CSVDRAETQYF. In nucleotides, the CDR3 is TGCAGCGTTGACAGGGCGGAGACCCAGTACTTC.

Notes on this clonotype: Given a much more abundant clone one base away, this may be a read error. The rearrangement uses TRBV6-2 or TRBV6-3 and TRBJ2-1; D unresolved. Germline CDR1 MNHEY, CDR2 SVGEGT. Trimming cost V 8 bases and J 6 bases, with 23 bases left between them. The CDR3 extends over 16 amino acids. CDR3 bases: TGTGCCAGCTCTTTGCCCTCCAACCCGGTAGTCAATGAGCAGTTCTTC. Encoded protein: CASSLPSNPVVNEQFF.

The sample holds a few counts of this clonotype. The rearrangement uses TRBV6-5 and TRBJ1-3, with TRBD1 as a possible D gene (6 bases). CDR3 length: 15 residues. V lost 4 bases, J lost 0 bases, and 10 bases lay in between. Germline V gene lookup returns CDR1 MNHEY and CDR2 SVGAGI. The CDR3 region has the DNA TGTGCCAGCAGTTTCCTCAGGGGCTCTGGAAACACCATATATTTT. As protein: CASSFLRGSGNTIYF.

This clonotype was counted many times. The rearrangement links TRBV6-4 to TRBJ2-2; 7 positions agree with TRBD1. Losses at the gene ends were 4 bases for V and 3 bases for J; bases not matched to a gene: 2. The germline V gene has CDR1 MRHNA and CDR2 SNTAGT. The CDR3 is 14 amino acids. For the CDR3, the DNA is TGTGCCAGCAGTGTAACAGGGGACACCGGGGAGCTGTTTTTT. This translates into CASSVTGDTGELFF.

This clonotype is medium-sized by share. The rearrangement joins TRBV20-1 to TRBJ2-1; 10 bases align to TRBD1. Germline V CDR1 and CDR2: DFQATT, SNEGSKA (reference sequence). This CDR3 is built from 15 residues. V shed 6 bases and J 4 bases; nucleotides not matched to a gene: 9. The CDR3 reads CSARRDRGLYNEQFF. CDR3 in DNA: TGCAGTGCCCGAAGGGACAGGGGTTTATACAATGAGCAGTTCTTC.

Within the sample, this clonotype is medium-sized. This chain joins TRBV9 and TRBJ2-7; D possibly uses TRBD1 or TRBD2 (5 bases each). Germline V gene sequence: CDR1 SGDLS, CDR2 YYNGEE. V lost 2 bases and J 0 bases, leaving 12 bases between the germline ends. The length of the CDR3 is 15 residues. Here the CDR3 reads CASSVGTLSSYEQYF. The CDR3 coding sequence is TGTGCCAGCAGCGTCGGGACGCTAAGCTCCTACGAGCAGTACTTC.

This clonotype has ten or more counts. The rearrangement uses TRBV5-6 and TRBJ2-1; 10 bases line up with TRBD1. The CDR3 runs 15 residues. The germline V gene encodes CDR1 SGHDT and CDR2 YYEEEE. V was clipped by 5 bases and J by 2 bases; unmatched bases: 4. CDR3: CASSFGTGAYNEQFF. The CDR3 DNA follows: TGTGCCAGCAGTTTTGGGACAGGGGCCTACAATGAGCAGTTCTTC.

The CDR3 bases are TGTGCCAGCAGCTTGCAGATTGGGGAAAAACTGTTTTTT. Translated: CASSLQIGEKLFF. The J gene is TRBJ1-4, the V gene TRBV7-2; the D is unclear. In germline, CDR1 is SGHTA, CDR2 FQGNSA. Trimming stripped 3 bases from V and 8 bases from J, with 10 bases between. The CDR3 has 13 amino acids.

The chain couples TRBV7-2 to TRBJ2-2; TRBD1 might be the D (5 bases). This CDR3 region has 13 residues. Trimming removed 3 bases from V and 7 bases from J, with 9 bases in between. Germline V CDR1 and CDR2: SGHTA, FQGNSA. In DNA, the CDR3 is TGTGCCAGCAGCTTTAGGGGCCACGGGGAGCTGTTTTTT. Translated: CASSFRGHGELFF. Drawing the rest from reference TRBV7-2 and TRBJ2-2, the complete variable domain is GAGVSQSPSNKVTEKGKDVELRCDPISGHTALYWYRQSLGQGLEFLIYFQGNSAPDKSGLPSDRFSAERTGGSVSTLTIQRTQQEDSAVYLCASSFRGHGELFFGEGSRLTVL.

In this sample, this clonotype turned up many times. The gene calls are TRBV5-1 and TRBJ2-7, with D perhaps TRBD2 (5 bases). The V end was cut by 4 bases, the J end by 3 bases, with 8 bases between. The germline CDR1 and CDR2 sequences are SGHRS and YFSETQ. The CDR3 totals 12 residues. The CDR3 sequence is CASSETSYEQYF. The CDR3 coding sequence is TGCGCCAGCAGCGAAACTAGCTACGAGCAGTACTTC. Based on the CDR3 plus reference TRBV5-1 and TRBJ2-7, the full variable domain is KAGVTQTPRYLIKTRGQQVTLSCSPISGHRSVSWYQQTPGQGLQFLFEYFSETQRNKGNFPGRFSGRQFSNSRSEMNVSTLELGDSALYLCASSETSYEQYFGPGTRLTVT.

In its sample, this clonotype ranks as medium-sized. The V and J genes are TRBV29-1 and TRBJ1-4; D might be TRBD1 (5 bases). The CDR3 is made up of 13 amino acids. Germline V gene lookup returns CDR1 SQVTM and CDR2 ANQGSEA. The germline V and J ends were trimmed by 3 bases and 8 bases, with 13 bases remaining between them. The CDR3: CSVEKGTGEKLFF. DNA of the CDR3: TGCAGCGTTGAGAAGGGGACGGGAGAAAAACTGTTTTTT.

Judged by abundance, this clonotype is medium-sized (0.01 to 0.1%). The V gene is TRBV6-1, the J gene TRBJ2-6; 9 bases agree with TRBD1. Germline values: CDR1 MNHNS, CDR2 SASEGT. This CDR3 is 15 amino acids long. V dropped 6 bases and J dropped 0; count of bases not matched to a gene: 0. The CDR3 region has the DNA TGTGCCAGCAGGACAGGGGGCTCTGGGGCCAACGTCCTGACTTTC. Translated: CASRTGGSGANVLTF.